The T cell receptor (beta chain) under discussion was sequenced for a study of beta chain features in type 1 diabetes. Study-wide background: Patients did not differ from healthy donors in age, gender or cell yield. In all, around 99 million sorted cells from all samples were analyzed.

To note about this clone: Antigen: not known.

TCRB transcripts that were expressed got sequenced, as all of the isolated RNA had been reverse transcribed. Produced via immunoSEQ multiplex PCR; TCRdb's table is partial and in-frame only. The sample records 250,000 to 300,000 clones, about 23% being singletons. General study results and limits: Significant though moderate, a shortening of TCRB CDR3s appeared in all four CD4+ subsets of Type 1 diabetes patients. Within patients, naive, central memory and Treg TCRB repertoires seemed more similar than within healthy donors.

Sorting produced populations that all topped 95% purity. CDR1 MNHEY and CDR2 SMNVEV come from the germline V gene (reference sequence). Trimming took 3 bases from V and 0 from J, leaving 15 bases between them. This CDR3 has 18 residues. Source material: naive CD4+ T cells from blood. The sequence was collected from a woman under 40 with type 1 diabetes. The J gene is TRBJ2-6, the V gene TRBV27, with D possibly matching TRBD1 (5 bases). CDR3 sequence reads: CASSFRWQGISGANVLTF. CDR3 nucleotide sequence: TGTGCCAGCAGTTTCCGGTGGCAGGGAATCTCTGGGGCCAACGTCCTGACTTTC. Full variable domain (outside the CDR3, taken from reference TRBV27 and TRBJ2-6): EAQVTQNPRYLITVTGKKLTVTCSQNMNHEYMSWYRQDPGLGLRQIYYSMNVEVTDKGDVPEGYKVSRKEKRNFPLILESPSPNQTSLYFCASSFRWQGISGANVLTFGAGSRLTVL.